One sample yielded the 26 T cell receptor beta chains listed below, sequenced in a study of human T cells and chemical hapten exposure. TCRdb re-derived calls from the RACE reads in MiXCR, one entry per CDR3 protein. The data hold roughly 380,000 distinct CDR3 sequences, with more than 4.5% observed a single time. Time point: patch test 1, 2 weeks after DPC sensitization. This sample's treatment: therapeutic diphenylcyclopropenone sensitization with weekly scalp DPC. Sequences were derived from whole blood, sampled in connection with sensitization to the hapten diphenylcyclopropenone (DPC). Receptor source: a woman in her 50s with alopecia areata. Some clones in this sample may be carry-over from other donors' samples.

This clonotype came up many times. This chain connects TRBV6-2 or TRBV6-3 to TRBJ2-2, with 9 bases fitting TRBD1. V shed 6 bases and J 4 bases; nucleotides not matched to a gene: 9. Germline V lookup: CDR1 MNHEY, CDR2 SVGEGT. CDR3 length: 16 residues. CDR3 in DNA: TGTGCCAGCAGACCCCACAGGGGGCAGGGCACCGGGGAGCTGTTTTTT. It yields the protein CASRPHRGQGTGELFF.

In its sample, this clonotype was seen a few times. The chain employs TRBV18 and TRBJ1-1; maybe TRBD1 (6 bases). Per germline, CDR1 KGHSH and CDR2 LQKENI. The V and J ends lost 2 bases and 5 bases respectively, with 21 bases between them. CDR3 length: 17 amino acids. CDR3: CASSPGSPQGPLTEAFF. The DNA of the CDR3 is TGTGCCAGCTCACCAGGTAGCCCACAGGGTCCGTTAACTGAAGCTTTCTTT. Using reference TRBV18 and TRBJ1-1 for the parts outside the CDR3, the full variable domain is NAGVMQNPRHLVRRRGQEARLRCSPMKGHSHVYWYRQLPEEGLKFMVYLQKENIIDESGMPKERFSAEFPKEGPSILRIQQVVRGDSAAYFCASSPGSPQGPLTEAFFGQGTRLTVV.

This clonotype showed up many times. The chain employs TRBV6-5 and TRBJ1-3, with 10 bases lining up with TRBD1. Germline lookup yields CDR1 MNHEY and CDR2 SVGAGI. After removal of 6 bases from V and 5 bases from J, the junction contained 7 bases not matched to a gene. CDR3 length equals 15 residues. The CDR3 nucleotides read TGTGCCAGCAGATCCGGGACAGGGGTTCGAAACACCATATATTTT. The encoded protein is CASRSGTGVRNTIYF.

The sample holds many counts of this clonotype. The gene calls are TRBV12-3 or TRBV12-4 and TRBJ1-2, with 9 bases fitting TRBD1. The CDR3 loop spans 15 amino acids. J lost 5 bases, V lost 5 bases, and 9 bases had no gene match. For the CDR3, the DNA is TGTGCCAGCAGTCTCCGGACAGGGACAGGGTATGGCTACACCTTC. Residues: CASSLRTGTGYGYTF.

This clonotype occurred a few times. The gene calls are TRBV20-1 and TRBJ2-5; D is possibly TRBD2 (5 bases). There are 15 residues in the CDR3. CDR1 DFQATT and CDR2 SNEGSKA come from the germline V gene (reference sequence). V gave up 2 bases and J gave up 5 bases, with 18 bases separating them. This CDR3 is CSARSGRAVRETQYF. CDR3 nucleotides: TGCAGTGCTAGATCGGGTCGAGCGGTCCGGGAGACCCAGTACTTC.

In its sample, this clonotype was seen many times. Here the CDR3 reads CASSLTRGNSPLHF. The CDR3 region has the DNA TGTGCCAGCAGCTTAACTCGGGGGAATTCACCCCTCCACTTT. The V gene is TRBV7-3, the J gene TRBJ1-6; weak D call: TRBD1 (5 bases). Trimming took 0 bases from V and 7 from J, leaving 7 bases between them. CDR1 SGHTA and CDR2 FQGTGA come from the germline V gene. The CDR3 spans 14 residues.

This clonotype was recorded at least ten times. J is TRBJ2-7 and V is TRBV20-1, with 7 bases lining up with TRBD1. Germline V gene data show CDR1 as DFQATT and CDR2 as SNEGSKA (reference sequence). The CDR3 is 14 residues long. With V trimmed by 6 bases and J by 2 bases, 10 bases remained unmatched. CDR3 protein: CSAEFPGQTYEQYF. CDR3 DNA sequence: TGCAGTGCCGAGTTTCCGGGACAGACCTACGAGCAGTACTTC.

There are many counts of this clonotype. J is TRBJ1-1 and V is TRBV30; no definite D call. In germline, CDR1 is GTSNPN, CDR2 SVGIG (reference sequence). The CDR3 is 13 residues long. V lost 5 bases to trimming and J lost 5 bases, with 15 bases between them. This CDR3 reads CAWGSPGETEAFF. In DNA form, the CDR3 reads TGTGCCTGGGGTAGTCCGGGTGAGACTGAAGCTTTCTTT.

The sample holds a few counts of this clonotype. The CDR3 protein is CASSSPSGRWDEQFF. CDR3 DNA: TGTGCCAGCAGTTCGCCTAGCGGGAGATGGGATGAGCAGTTCTTC. The chain has TRBV12-3 or TRBV12-4 and TRBJ2-1, with 10 bases aligning to TRBD2. After removal of 4 bases from V and 8 bases from J, the junction contained 8 bases not matched to a gene. The CDR3 sequence is 15 residues long.

This clonotype was recorded a few times. V is TRBV11-3 and J is TRBJ2-3; TRBD1 aligns across 11 bases. CDR3 length equals 16 residues. V lost 3 bases and J lost 2; bases outside the gene matches: 4. From germline, CDR1 is SGHNT and CDR2 YENEEA. CDR3 sequence reads: CASSLGQGGVTDTQYF. The CDR3 bases are TGTGCCAGCAGCTTGGGACAGGGGGGGGTCACAGATACGCAGTATTTT.

The V gene is TRBV6-5, the J gene TRBJ2-5; TRBD1 agrees at 8 bases. V was pared by 6 bases and J by 5 bases, with 5 bases of the junction left unmatched. The germline V gene encodes CDR1 MNHEY and CDR2 SVGAGI. The CDR3 runs to 13 residues. This CDR3 is CASSSRGLETQYF. The CDR3 DNA follows: TGTGCCAGCAGCTCCAGGGGGCTGGAGACCCAGTACTTC.

This clonotype was observed a few times. CDR3: CASSLQGPAGYGYTF. The CDR3 nucleotides are TGTGCCAGCAGCCTCCAGGGGCCCGCTGGTTATGGCTACACCTTC. V is TRBV7-2 and J is TRBJ1-2; perhaps TRBD1 as D (6 bases). The CDR3 loop spans 15 amino acids. Germline CDR1 is SGHTA and CDR2 is FQGNSA. V was shortened by 5 bases and J by 5 bases, with 18 bases between the two germline ends.

This clonotype was counted ten times or more. The gene calls are TRBV10-3 and TRBJ2-5, with a weak D call TRBD2 (7 bases). CDR3 length equals 13 residues. Between the trimmed V and J ends, which lost 3 bases and 5 bases, there was a span of 10 bases. Germline CDR1 reads ENHRY; CDR2 reads SYGVKD. CDR3 loop: CAISEGGAETQYF. The DNA for the CDR3 is TGTGCCATCAGTGAAGGGGGGGCTGAGACCCAGTACTTC.

This clonotype was detected ten times or more. The rearrangement uses TRBV5-1 and TRBJ2-7; TRBD2 matches at 10 bases. Germline V gene lookup returns CDR1 SGHRS and CDR2 YFSETQ. Trimming cost V 4 bases and J 4 bases; bases outside gene matches: 8. This CDR3 has 15 amino acids. The DNA for the CDR3 is TGCGCCAGCAGCCCAGGGGTAGCGGGGGGATACGAGCAGTACTTC. Translated, it gives CASSPGVAGGYEQYF.

This clonotype has a count of ten or more. J is TRBJ1-5 and V is TRBV7-6; D uncertain. Germline CDR1 reads SGHVS; CDR2 reads FNYEAQ. The V gene lost 5 bases and the J gene lost 5 bases, with 10 bases spanning the gap. The CDR3 is 13 residues long. The CDR3 nucleotides read TGTGCCAGCAGCCGGACGGGGTATCAGCCCCAGCATTTT. Translated: CASSRTGYQPQHF.

This clonotype was recorded at least ten times. This chain's CDR3 is CASSPTQGAAYEQYF. Here the CDR3 DNA reads TGTGCCAGCAGTCCAACCCAGGGGGCCGCCTACGAGCAGTACTTC. The chain is built from TRBV27 and TRBJ2-7; 8 positions agree with TRBD1. J was trimmed by 2 bases and V by 5 bases; bases with no gene match: 8. The CDR3 length is 15 residues. Germline CDR1 and CDR2: MNHEY and SMNVEV (reference sequence).

This clonotype came up many times. The rearrangement links TRBV9 to TRBJ2-5; 10 bases are a match to TRBD2. Germline assignment: CDR1 SGDLS and CDR2 YYNGEE. The CDR3 consists of 15 residues. V gave up 4 bases and J gave up 2 bases; unmatched junction bases: 5. DNA of the CDR3: TGTGCCAGCAGCATCGGGACTAGCGTGCAAGAGACCCAGTACTTC. It specifies CASSIGTSVQETQYF.

The genes are TRBV28 and TRBJ1-2, with 12 bases identical to TRBD1. Germline V CDR1 and CDR2: MDHEN, SYDVKM. The CDR3 length is 14 residues. V was clipped by 4 bases and J by 7 bases; unmatched bases: 4. The CDR3 loop reads CASSSGQGASGYTF. The CDR3 nucleotides are TGTGCCAGCAGTTCGGGACAGGGGGCGAGTGGCTACACCTTC.

The table lists this clonotype with many counts. The chain employs TRBV20-1 and TRBJ1-2; 8 bases fit TRBD1. From germline, CDR1 is DFQATT and CDR2 SNEGSKA (reference sequence). The trim removed 0 bases at V and 4 bases at J, leaving 7 bases unmatched. The CDR3 is 15 amino acids. The CDR3 bases are TGCAGTGCTAGAGACCGGACAGGGAGTAGCTATGGCTACACCTTC. Protein product: CSARDRTGSSYGYTF.

This clonotype was seen repeatedly, ten times or more. The chain combines TRBV29-1 with TRBJ1-1; 7 nucleotides line up with TRBD1. Germline CDR1 SQVTM, CDR2 ANQGSEA. The CDR3 contains 16 residues. V trimming: 8 bases; J trimming: 2 bases; junction bases outside the gene matches: 17. The CDR3 DNA reads TGCAGCATTCCAGCGCAGAGGGGGCTTAGTAACACTGAAGCTTTCTTT. Encoded protein: CSIPAQRGLSNTEAFF. Full variable domain (outside the CDR3, taken from reference TRBV29-1 and TRBJ1-1): SAVISQKPSRDICQRGTSLTIQCQVDSQVTMMFWYRQQPGQSLTLIATANQGSEATYESGFVIDKFPISRPNLTFSTLTVSNMSPEDSSIYLCSIPAQRGLSNTEAFFGQGTRLTVV.

The table lists this clonotype with many counts. The V call is TRBV4-1, the J call TRBJ2-3; D perhaps matches TRBD2 (6 bases). Trimming pared 5 bases from V and 0 bases from J, leaving 15 bases between. This CDR3 spans 16 amino acids. Per germline, CDR1 MGHRA and CDR2 YSYEKL. CDR3 amino acids: CASSLRDSPSTDTQYF. DNA of the CDR3: TGCGCCAGCAGCTTACGGGACTCCCCTAGCACAGATACGCAGTATTTT.

With respect to this clonotype: The conserved final phenylalanine or tryptophan is absent from the CDR3, which likely points to a read error. The chain employs TRBV29-1 and TRBJ2-7; TRBD1 matches 7 bases. There are 13 residues in the CDR3. With V trimmed by 6 bases and J by 1 base, 6 bases remained unmatched. CDR1 and CDR2 (germline): SQVTM, ANQGSEA. Here the CDR3 reads CSVAWDSSYEQYL. Written as DNA, the CDR3 is TGCAGCGTCGCCTGGGACAGTTCCTACGAGCAGTACCTC.

At least ten counts were recorded for this clonotype. This sequence joins TRBV7-6 and TRBJ2-5; D may match TRBD1 or TRBD2 (5 bases each). Trimming stripped 4 bases from V and 2 bases from J, with 14 bases between. The germline gives CDR1 SGHVS, CDR2 FNYEAQ. There are 15 residues in the CDR3. The CDR3 reads CASSSQMWGQETQYF. The CDR3 region has the DNA TGTGCCAGCAGCTCCCAGATGTGGGGGCAAGAGACCCAGTACTTC.

The chain links TRBV2 to TRBJ2-3, with 10 bases lining up with TRBD2. The CDR3 is 16 residues long. J lost 2 bases, V lost 4 bases, and 6 bases had no gene match. The V gene's germline CDR1 is SNHLY and CDR2 FYNNEI. CDR3 region: CASSALAGAITDTQYF. The CDR3 DNA reads TGTGCCAGCAGTGCTCTAGCGGGGGCAATCACAGATACGCAGTATTTT.

This clonotype was seen many times. The chain couples TRBV6-5 to TRBJ2-5; no clear D. Germline V lookup: CDR1 MNHEY, CDR2 SVGAGI. CDR3 length: 12 amino acids. V gave up 6 bases and J gave up 5 bases, with 10 bases separating them. The CDR3: CASRGILETQYF. The DNA for the CDR3 is TGTGCCAGCAGGGGGATCTTGGAGACCCAGTACTTC.

The chain employs TRBV2 and TRBJ2-5, with D tentatively TRBD2 (5 bases). V was pared by 6 bases and J by 4 bases, with 21 bases between. The CDR3 contains 16 residues. Germline CDR1 and CDR2: SNHLY and FYNNEI. This CDR3 reads CASRPKLGSQTETQYF. The CDR3 DNA reads TGTGCCAGCAGACCCAAACTAGGATCTCAGACAGAGACCCAGTACTTC.